This T cell receptor beta chain stems from a study of T cells in Graves' hyperthyroidism and ophthalmopathy. About the study: Upon initial diagnosis and before any treatment, peripheral blood was collected. Study-wide results and limits: Most clonotypes that expanded in the thyroid above 0.001 also showed up in blood. Model predictions of ophthalmopathy came a median around 7.1 months before onset.

The source material, RNA transcripts, was used to amplify TCR beta CDR3 regions. The study used the HTBI primer set for a first-round RT-PCR of the TCR CDR3. Each CDR3 protein gets one entry after TCRdb re-called the multiplex PCR reads with MiXCR. The data hold roughly 260,000 distinct CDR3 sequences, with less than 15% observed a single time. This clonotype has only a few counts. The antigen remains unidentified. 10 ml fresh peripheral blood yielded the PBMCs. Trimming cost V 5 bases and J 4 bases, with 11 bases left between them. The CDR3 spans 13 residues. Germline V CDR1 and CDR2: SEHNR, FQNEAQ (reference sequence).

The chain combines TRBV7-9 with TRBJ1-2, with D unresolved. The sample consisted of blood. This TCR was recovered from a woman aged 40 to 55 with Graves' hyperthyroidism that later progressed to Graves' ophthalmopathy. The CDR3 reads CASSPLEFYGYTF. The CDR3 bases are TGTGCCAGCAGCCCCCTCGAGTTCTATGGCTACACCTTC.